This T cell receptor beta chain was observed in a study of cytomegalovirus exposure and HLA in healthy donors. Germline V gene data show CDR1 as SGHNT and CDR2 as YYREEE (reference sequence). The J segment lost 6 bases and the V segment lost 4 bases, leaving 15 bases of the junction unmatched. This CDR3 has 16 residues. With respect to this clone: Its target is unknown.

This PCR relied on a set of 60 Vbeta primers and 13 Jbeta primers. Using immunoSEQ multiplex PCR, the repertoire was profiled, and TCRdb retains in-frame clones only, with some absent. With about 170,000 clones in the sample, the ten largest clones hold about 1.2%. Study-level points and caveats: A later analysis by the authors found several of the most significant clusters apparently linked to common viral pathogens. Reportedly, a later analysis found an Asian-associated ancestry cluster had fewer N-insertions than the roughly 700-donor mean. An assumption of roughly uniform sequencing depth across donors underlay the presence/absence analyses. Being productive about 90% or about 30% of the time was typical of most TCR beta V segments in an earlier analysis.

This sequence joins TRBV5-4 and TRBJ2-7, with TRBD2 identical over 8 bases. The sequenced material came from PBMCs. This sequence was found in a woman aged 55-69 years in good health and CMV-seronegative. CDR3 amino acids: CASSRPTTSGEGEQYF. The CDR3 nucleotides read TGTGCCAGCAGCCGCCCCACAACTAGCGGCGAGGGCGAGCAGTACTTC.